This is a list of T cell receptor beta chains from one sample in a study of T-cell memory formation after mild COVID-19. TCRdb called the 5' RACE reads again in MiXCR, with one record for every CDR3 protein. The profile shows under 250,000 distinct CDR3 sequences, 8% to 10% of them singletons. Sequencing was carried out using PBMCs or a T cell subset sorted from them (not recorded which). The source is a man younger than 30 who had mild COVID-19 (a few samples of this study predate the infection). Cell type and time point are not known. Each CDR3 is given with its conserved first and last residue. The D gene is left open where the match is weak. Size is stated for part of the rows, as once, few or many counts, or as a class when the clone is expanded.

>-|TRBJ2-3|TRBV5-1|few
TGCGCCAGCAGCTTGAAGGGAAAAGATACGCAGTATTTT
CASSLKGKDTQYF
>-|TRBJ1-2|TRBV18|-
TGTGCCAGCTCAGCCGCAGGGGCTGGCTACACCTTC
CASSAAGAGYTF
>TRBD1|TRBJ1-1|TRBV29-1|-
TGCAGCGTCGCGGACAGGGTTGGGAACACTGAAGCTTTCTTT
CSVADRVGNTEAFF
>-|TRBJ2-1|TRBV20-1|many
TGCAGTGCTAGAGTAGGGGTGCTATCCTACAATGAGCAGTTCTTC
CSARVGVLSYNEQFF
>-|TRBJ1-5|TRBV4-2|many
TGTGCCAGCAGCCAAGATTCCGTTCAGCCCCAGCATTTT
CASSQDSVQPQHF
>-|TRBJ2-6|TRBV11-2|few
TGTGCCAGCAGTCCCTACATCTCTGGGGCCAACGTCCTGACTTTC
CASSPYISGANVLTF
>-|TRBJ1-2|TRBV27|-
TGTGCCAGCAGTTTATGGGGCAGGGTAGGCTACACCTTC
CASSLWGRVGYTF
>-|TRBJ1-5|TRBV6-1|-
TGTGCCAGTATACAGGATCGGGATCAGCCCCAGCATTTT
CASIQDRDQPQHF
>-|TRBJ1-2|TRBV10-3|few
TGTGCCATTCAGAACAGGACCTTTAACTATGGCTACACCTTC
CAIQNRTFNYGYTF
>-|TRBJ2-1|TRBV7-7|many
TGTGCCAGCAGCTCGGGCTACAATGAGCAGTTCTTC
CASSSGYNEQFF
>TRBD2|TRBJ2-5|TRBV12-3/TRBV12-4|-
TGTGCCAGCAGTCCTGAGGGGACTAGTCAAGAGACCCAGTACTTC
CASSPEGTSQETQYF
>-|TRBJ2-5|TRBV18|few
TGTGCCAGCTCACCGTTGAGTATTCGGGAGACCCAGTACTTC
CASSPLSIRETQYF
>TRBD1|TRBJ1-5|TRBV20-1|many
TGCAGTGCTAAAGACAGGGCGCAGCCCCAGCATTTT
CSAKDRAQPQHF
>-|TRBJ2-5|TRBV12-3/TRBV12-4|-
TGTGCCAGCAGGTGGACAGATCGAAAGGCCCAGTACTTC
CASRWTDRKAQYF
>-|TRBJ2-2|TRBV18|-
TGTGCCAGCTCATTCTTCAGGCCGAACACCGGGGAGCTGTTTTTT
CASSFFRPNTGELFF
>TRBD1|TRBJ2-3|TRBV9|-
TGTGCCAGCAGCGCCCAGGGACAGGGGTATGCAGATACGCAGTATTTT
CASSAQGQGYADTQYF
>-|TRBJ1-5|TRBV11-2|-
TGTGCCAGCAGCTTAAACGGGGTTGGACAGCCCCAGCATTTT
CASSLNGVGQPQHF
>TRBD1|TRBJ1-2|TRBV7-2|few
TGTGCCAGCAGCCCAGGGACAGCAAGCTATGGCTACACCTTC
CASSPGTASYGYTF
>-|TRBJ2-7|TRBV5-1|-
TGCGCCAGCAGACCGGACGGGTTCTTAGAGCAGTACTTC
CASRPDGFLEQYF
>-|TRBJ1-2|TRBV11-2|few
TGTGCCAGCAGATCCGCCCGGAACTATGGCTACACCTTC
CASRSARNYGYTF
>TRBD1|TRBJ1-2|TRBV6-5|-
TGTGCCAGCAGCCACGGCCAACCCAGGGGGCTCTATGGCTACACCTTC
CASSHGQPRGLYGYTF
>TRBD1|TRBJ1-4|TRBV19|once
TGTGCCAGTAGGACGCAGGGACAGACAACTAATGAAAAACTGTTTTTT
CASRTQGQTTNEKLFF
>-|TRBJ1-2|TRBV24-1|few
TGTGCCACCAGTCCCGGAAGTTCGGTATATGGCTACACCTTC
CATSPGSSVYGYTF
>TRBD1|TRBJ1-1|TRBV4-3|few
TGCGCCAGCAGCCAAGATACGGAGGGGGCAGGGGCTTTCTTT
CASSQDTEGAGAFF
>TRBD2|TRBJ2-7|TRBV11-1|-
TGTGCCAGCAGCCCCTACGCGGGGCGGGAGGAGCAGTACTTC
CASSPYAGREEQYF
>-|TRBJ1-2|TRBV12-3/TRBV12-4|-
TGTGCCAGCAGTTTGTTTCCAGGGAACTATGGCTACACCTTC
CASSLFPGNYGYTF